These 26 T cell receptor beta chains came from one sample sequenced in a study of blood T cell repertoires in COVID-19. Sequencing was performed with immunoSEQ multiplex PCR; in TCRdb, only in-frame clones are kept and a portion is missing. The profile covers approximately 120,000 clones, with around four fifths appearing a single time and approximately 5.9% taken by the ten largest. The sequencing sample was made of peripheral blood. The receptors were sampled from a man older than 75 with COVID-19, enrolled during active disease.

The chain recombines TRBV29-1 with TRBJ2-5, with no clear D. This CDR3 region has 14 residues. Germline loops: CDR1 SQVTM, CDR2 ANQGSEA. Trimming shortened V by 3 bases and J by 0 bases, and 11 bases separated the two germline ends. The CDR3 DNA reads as TGCAGCGTTGAGGCCAGTCAGTACCAAGAGACCCAGTACTTC. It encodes CSVEASQYQETQYF.

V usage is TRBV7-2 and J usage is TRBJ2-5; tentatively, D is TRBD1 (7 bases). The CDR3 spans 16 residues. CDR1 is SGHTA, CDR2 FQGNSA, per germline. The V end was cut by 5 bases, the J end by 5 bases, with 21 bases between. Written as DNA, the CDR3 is TGTGCCAGCAGCCTACTGGGACAGACCAGCGGGGAGACCCAGTACTTC. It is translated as CASSLLGQTSGETQYF.

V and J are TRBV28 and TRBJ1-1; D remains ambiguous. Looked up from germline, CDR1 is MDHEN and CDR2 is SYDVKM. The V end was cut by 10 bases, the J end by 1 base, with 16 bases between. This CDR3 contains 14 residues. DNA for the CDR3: TGTGCCACAACGCCTGACACGGCGAACACTGAAGCTTTCTTT. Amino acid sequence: CATTPDTANTEAFF. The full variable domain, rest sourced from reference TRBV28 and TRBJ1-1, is DVKVTQSSRYLVKRTGEKVFLECVQDMDHENMFWYRQDPGLGLRLIYFSYDVKMKEKGDIPEGYSVSREKKERFSLILESASTNQTSMYLCATTPDTANTEAFFGQGTRLTVV.

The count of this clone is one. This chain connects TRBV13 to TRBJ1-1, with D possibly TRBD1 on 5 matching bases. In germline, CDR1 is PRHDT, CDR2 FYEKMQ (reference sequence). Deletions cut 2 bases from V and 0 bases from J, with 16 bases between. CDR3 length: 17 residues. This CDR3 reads CASSLRSGGLMNTEAFF. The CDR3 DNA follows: TGTGCCAGCAGCTTAAGATCCGGGGGACTCATGAACACTGAAGCTTTCTTT. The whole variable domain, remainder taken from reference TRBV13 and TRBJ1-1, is AAGVIQSPRHLIKEKRETATLKCYPIPRHDTVYWYQQGPGQDPQFLISFYEKMQSDKGSIPDRFSAQQFSDYHSELNMSSLELGDSALYFCASSLRSGGLMNTEAFFGQGTRLTVV.

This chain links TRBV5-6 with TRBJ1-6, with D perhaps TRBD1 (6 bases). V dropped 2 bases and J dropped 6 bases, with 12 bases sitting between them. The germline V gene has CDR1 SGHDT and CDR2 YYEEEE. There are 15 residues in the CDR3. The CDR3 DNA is TGTGCCAGCAGCTTTAGAGACAGGTTTAATTCACCCCTCCACTTT. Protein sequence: CASSFRDRFNSPLHF.

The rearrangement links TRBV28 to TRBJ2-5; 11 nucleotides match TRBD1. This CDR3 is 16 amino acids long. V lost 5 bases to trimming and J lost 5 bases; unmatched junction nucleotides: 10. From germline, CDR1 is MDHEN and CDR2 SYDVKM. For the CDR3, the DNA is TGTGCCAGCAGTAGGCCGGGACAGGGGGTTGGGGAGACCCAGTACTTC. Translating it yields CASSRPGQGVGETQYF.

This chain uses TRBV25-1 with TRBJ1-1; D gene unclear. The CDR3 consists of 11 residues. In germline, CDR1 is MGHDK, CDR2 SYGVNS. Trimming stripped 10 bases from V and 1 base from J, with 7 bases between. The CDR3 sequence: CATLWNTEAFF. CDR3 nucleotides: TGTGCCACCCTTTGGAACACTGAAGCTTTCTTT.

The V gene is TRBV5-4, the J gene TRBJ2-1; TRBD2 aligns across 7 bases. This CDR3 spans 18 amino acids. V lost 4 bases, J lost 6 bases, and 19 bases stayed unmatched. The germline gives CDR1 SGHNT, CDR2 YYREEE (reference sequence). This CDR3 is CASSASLVGGPGINEQFF. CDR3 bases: TGTGCCAGCAGCGCGTCTTTGGTGGGAGGGCCTGGTATCAATGAGCAGTTCTTC.

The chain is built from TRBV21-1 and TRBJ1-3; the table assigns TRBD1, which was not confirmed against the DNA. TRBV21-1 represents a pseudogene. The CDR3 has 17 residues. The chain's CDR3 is CASSKATKINSGNTIYF. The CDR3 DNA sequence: TGTGCCAGCAGCAAAGCTACAAAAATAAACTCTGGAAACACCATATATTTT.

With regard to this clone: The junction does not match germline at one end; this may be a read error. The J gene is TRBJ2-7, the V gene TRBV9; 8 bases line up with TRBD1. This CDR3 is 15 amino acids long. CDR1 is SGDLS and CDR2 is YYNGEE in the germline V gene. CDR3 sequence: CASNVEGQGAYEQYF. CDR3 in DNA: TGTGCCAGCAACGTAGAGGGTCAGGGGGCTTACGAGCAGTACTTC.

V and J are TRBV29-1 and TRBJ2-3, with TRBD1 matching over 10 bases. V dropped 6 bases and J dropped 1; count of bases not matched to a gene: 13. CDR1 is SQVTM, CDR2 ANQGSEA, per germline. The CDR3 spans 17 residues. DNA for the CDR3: TGCAGCGTGCCCCCGGGACAGGGGAAAGAAGGCACAGATACGCAGTATTTT. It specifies CSVPPGQGKEGTDTQYF.

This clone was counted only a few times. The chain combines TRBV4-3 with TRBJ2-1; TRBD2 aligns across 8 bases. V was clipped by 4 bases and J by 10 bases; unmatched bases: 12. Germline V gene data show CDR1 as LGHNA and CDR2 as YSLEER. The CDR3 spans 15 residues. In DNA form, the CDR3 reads TGCGCCAGCAGCCGGGGGGAGCGGGAGCCTAGAGAGCAGTTCTTC. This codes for CASSRGEREPREQFF.

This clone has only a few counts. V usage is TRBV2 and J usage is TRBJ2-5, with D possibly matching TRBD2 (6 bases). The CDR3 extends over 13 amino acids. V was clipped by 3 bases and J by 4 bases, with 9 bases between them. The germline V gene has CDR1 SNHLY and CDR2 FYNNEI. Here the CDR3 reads CASSDGGIETQYF. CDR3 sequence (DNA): TGTGCCAGCAGTGATGGGGGGATAGAGACCCAGTACTTC.

This CDR3 is CASTRARLLISYEQYF. The CDR3 DNA follows: TGTGCCAGCACCAGGGCCCGACTTCTTATCTCCTACGAGCAGTACTTC. The chain carries TRBV3-1 (or the pseudogene TRBV3-2) and TRBJ2-7; TRBD1 is a possible D gene (5 bases). V lost 7 bases and J lost 0, with 19 bases in between. The CDR3 consists of 16 residues. Germline V CDR1 and CDR2: LGHDT, YNNKEL (reference sequence).

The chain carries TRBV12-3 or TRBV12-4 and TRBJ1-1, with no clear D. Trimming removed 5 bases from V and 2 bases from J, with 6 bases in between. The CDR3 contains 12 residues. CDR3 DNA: TGTGCCAGCAGTGTGGCCAACACTGAAGCTTTCTTT. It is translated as CASSVANTEAFF.

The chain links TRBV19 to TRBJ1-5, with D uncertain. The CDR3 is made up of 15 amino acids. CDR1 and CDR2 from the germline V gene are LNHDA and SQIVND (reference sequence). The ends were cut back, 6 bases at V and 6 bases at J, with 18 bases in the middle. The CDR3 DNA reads TGTGCCAGTAGACCAGAGCCGAGGGTTACTCAGCCCCAGCATTTT. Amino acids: CASRPEPRVTQPQHF.

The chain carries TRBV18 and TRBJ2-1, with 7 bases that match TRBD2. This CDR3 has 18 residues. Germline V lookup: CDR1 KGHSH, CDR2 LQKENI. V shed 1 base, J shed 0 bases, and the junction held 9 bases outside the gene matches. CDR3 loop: CASSPLNSAGDSYNEQFF. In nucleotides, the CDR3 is TGTGCCAGCTCACCACTGAATTCGGCGGGAGACTCCTACAATGAGCAGTTCTTC.

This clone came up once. The CDR3 sequence is CASSYGGTTEAFF. The DNA of the CDR3 is TGTGCCAGCAGCTATGGAGGGACCACTGAAGCTTTCTTT. This chain links TRBV7-3 with TRBJ1-1, with a weak D call TRBD1 (5 bases). Trimming stripped 4 bases from V and 4 bases from J, with 10 bases between. The germline gives CDR1 SGHTA, CDR2 FQGTGA. CDR3 length: 13 amino acids.

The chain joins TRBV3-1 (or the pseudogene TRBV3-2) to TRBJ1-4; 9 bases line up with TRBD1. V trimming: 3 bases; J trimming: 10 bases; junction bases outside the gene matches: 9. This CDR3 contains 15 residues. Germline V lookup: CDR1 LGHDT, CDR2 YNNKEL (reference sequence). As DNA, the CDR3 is TGTGCCAGCAGCCATGGGACAGGGCGCGCGGTAAAACTGTTTTTT. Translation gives CASSHGTGRAVKLFF.

CDR3 protein: CASSPEGGYREQYF. DNA of the CDR3: TGTGCCAGCAGCCCTGAGGGGGGGTATCGCGAGCAGTACTTC. This chain connects TRBV7-2 to TRBJ2-7, with D perhaps TRBD2 (7 bases). The CDR3 has 14 amino acids. V dropped 5 bases and J dropped 6 bases, with 17 bases sitting between them. Germline CDR1 reads SGHTA; CDR2 reads FQGNSA.

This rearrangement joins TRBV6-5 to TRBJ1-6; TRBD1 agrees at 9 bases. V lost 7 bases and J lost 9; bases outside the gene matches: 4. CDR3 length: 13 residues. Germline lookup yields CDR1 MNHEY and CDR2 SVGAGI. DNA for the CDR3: TGTGCCAGCAAAATGACAGGGGGTTCACCCCTCCACTTT. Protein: CASKMTGGSPLHF.

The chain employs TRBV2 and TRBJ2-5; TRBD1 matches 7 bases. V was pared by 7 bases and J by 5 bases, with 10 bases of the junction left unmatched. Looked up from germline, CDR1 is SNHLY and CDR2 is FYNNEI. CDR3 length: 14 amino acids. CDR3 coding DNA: TGTGCCAGCACCGTACAGGGGCCGGGGGAGACCCAGTACTTC. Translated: CASTVQGPGETQYF. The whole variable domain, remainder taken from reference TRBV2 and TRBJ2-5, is EPEVTQTPSHQVTQMGQEVILRCVPISNHLYFYWYRQILGQKVEFLVSFYNNEISEKSEIFDDQFSVERPDGSNFTLKIRSTKLEDSAMYFCASTVQGPGETQYFGPGTRLLVL.

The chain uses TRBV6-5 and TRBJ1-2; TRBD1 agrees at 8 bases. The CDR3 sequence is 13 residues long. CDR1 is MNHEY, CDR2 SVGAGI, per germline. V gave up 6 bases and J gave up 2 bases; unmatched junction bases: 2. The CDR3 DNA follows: TGTGCCAGCAGGACAGGGGTAAACTATGGCTACACCTTC. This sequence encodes CASRTGVNYGYTF.

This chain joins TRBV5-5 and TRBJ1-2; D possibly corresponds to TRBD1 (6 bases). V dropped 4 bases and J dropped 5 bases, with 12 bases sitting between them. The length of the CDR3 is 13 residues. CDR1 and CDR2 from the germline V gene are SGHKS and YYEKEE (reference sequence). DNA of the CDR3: TGTGCCAGCAGCACCAGGGGCGGGTATGGCTACACCTTC. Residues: CASSTRGGYGYTF. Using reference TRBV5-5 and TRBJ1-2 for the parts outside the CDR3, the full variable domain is DAGVTQSPTHLIKTRGQQVTLRCSPISGHKSVSWYQQVLGQGPQFIFQYYEKEERGRGNFPDRFSARQFPNYSSELNVNALLLGDSALYLCASSTRGGYGYTFGSGTRLTVV.

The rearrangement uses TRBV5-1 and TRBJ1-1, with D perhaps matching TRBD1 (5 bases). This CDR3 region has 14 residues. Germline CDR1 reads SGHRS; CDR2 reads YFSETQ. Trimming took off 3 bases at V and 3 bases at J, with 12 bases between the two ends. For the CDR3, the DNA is TGCGCCAGCAGCTCTCAGGGTATGGACACTGAAGCTTTCTTT. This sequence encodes CASSSQGMDTEAFF.

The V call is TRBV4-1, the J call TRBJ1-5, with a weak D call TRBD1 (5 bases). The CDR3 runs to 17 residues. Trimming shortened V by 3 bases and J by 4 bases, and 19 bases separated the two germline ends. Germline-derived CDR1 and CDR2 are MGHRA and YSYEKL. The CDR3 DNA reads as TGCGCCAGCAGCCACCTCCGATCCGACAGCATTAATCAGCCCCAGCATTTT. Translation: CASSHLRSDSINQPQHF.